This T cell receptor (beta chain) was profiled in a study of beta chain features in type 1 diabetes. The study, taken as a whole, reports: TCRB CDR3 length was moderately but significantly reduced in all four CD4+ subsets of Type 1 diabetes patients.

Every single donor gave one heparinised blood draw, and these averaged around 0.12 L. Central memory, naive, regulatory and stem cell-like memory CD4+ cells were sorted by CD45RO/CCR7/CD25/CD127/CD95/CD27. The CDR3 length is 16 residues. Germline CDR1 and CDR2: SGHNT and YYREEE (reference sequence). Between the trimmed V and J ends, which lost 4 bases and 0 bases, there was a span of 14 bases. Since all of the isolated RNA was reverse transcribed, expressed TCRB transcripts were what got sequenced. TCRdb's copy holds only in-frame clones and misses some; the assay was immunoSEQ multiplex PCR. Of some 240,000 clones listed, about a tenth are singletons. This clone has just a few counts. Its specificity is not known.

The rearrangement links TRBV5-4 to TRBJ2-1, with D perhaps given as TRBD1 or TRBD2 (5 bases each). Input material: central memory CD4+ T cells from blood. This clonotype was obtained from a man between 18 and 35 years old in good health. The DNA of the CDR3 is TGTGCCAGCAGCCGGGGCACGACGGGCTCCTACAATGAGCAGTTCTTC. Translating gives CASSRGTTGSYNEQFF.